This T cell receptor beta chain was recorded in a study of beta chain features in type 1 diabetes. In the study overall: The examined sorted cells totaled 107,917,701 across samples. The study, taken as a whole, reports: Among all four CD4+ subsets, Type 1 diabetes patients had TCRB CDR3s that were moderately but significantly shorter. Researchers caution that PCR might favor shorter templates, equally among patients and controls. It was among patients, rather than healthy donors, that naive, central memory and Treg TCRB repertoires appeared more similar.

On average, the one heparinised blood draw given by each donor was 90 to 150 mL. The CDR3 spans 12 residues. Germline CDR1 reads MNHEY; CDR2 reads SMNVEV (reference sequence). Trimming stripped 2 bases from V and 4 bases from J, with 5 bases between. Expressed TCRB transcripts were sequenced, since all the RNA that had been isolated was reverse transcribed. Assay: immunoSEQ multiplex PCR; the TCRdb copy retains only in-frame clones and omits some. The sample lists roughly 180,000 clones; around 7.9% were seen once. This clone was recorded many times. Antigen: not known. At the DNA level, this CDR3 is encoded by other sequences in the same sample as well.

The sequence derives from a man aged 18 to 30 with type 1 diabetes. V is TRBV27 and J is TRBJ2-5; D gene ambiguous. Sequenced sample: central memory CD4+ T cells from blood. The CDR3 here is CASSLTGETQYF. In DNA form, the CDR3 reads TGTGCCAGCAGTTTAACGGGAGAGACCCAGTACTTC.